This T cell receptor beta chain was sequenced during a study of blood T cells in healthy people across ages (dated by TCRdb to the mid-2010s). In terms of the full investigation: In model experiments, template switching captured roughly one uniquely barcoded TCR beta cDNA molecule for every two T cells. Using deep sequencing normalized with unique cDNA molecular identifiers, the study measured how TCR beta repertoire diversity changes with age. Donors were grouped into four age groups: young (average roughly 15 years), middle-aged (approximately 41), aged (around 60) and long-lived (roughly 80). Donors of different ages were randomly distributed across sequencing lanes to avoid experimental bias. For two donors (one aged 18 to 30 and one aged 80 or older), the study analyzed two additional independent replicas of 1 million unique cDNA reads from the same blood draw.

This clonotype has a handful of counts. Its antigen has not been determined. Base-call qualities are not available, and no considerably larger clone is one nucleotide away. The CDR3 measures 15 amino acids from cysteine to phenylalanine. The kept DNA is CDR3 alone, 45 bases in frame from the first base. From V the trimming removes 0 bases and from J it removes 2 bases, while the gene matches leave 2 bases of the junction unaccounted for. CDR1 and CDR2, per the germline V gene (reference sequence), are DFQATT and SNEGSKA. The method was 5' RACE. TCRdb shows the sequencer as Illumina HiSeq 2500. The second PCR ran for roughly 7 to 11 cycles and used a J-beta primer mix along with a sample-barcoded 5' primer. A template-switch 5' adaptor carrying 12 random nucleotides introduced a unique molecular identifier onto each TCR beta cDNA molecule. Each sample yielded at least 2.5 million CDR3-containing paired-end reads. First-strand cDNA was synthesized from all RNA with the Mint cDNA synthesis kit, primed by a TRBC-specific oligonucleotide. After uracil-DNA glycosylase treatment, a first 18-cycle PCR used universal primers M1SS and BC2_uni_R on all cDNA. Per the original workflow: For normalization, 1 million high-quality reads were randomly selected from each sample, with every read carrying a distinct molecular identifier. Reads sharing molecular identifiers were discarded rather than binned into consensus sequences. MiTCR, run with a Q25 quality threshold and the strictest error-elimination algorithm, handled CDR3 identification, clonotype clustering and error correction. A nonparametric unseen species model with Euler transformation was used to estimate lower-bound total TCR beta diversity. TCRdb reanalyzed the raw reads on its own, using fastp at Q25 for trimming and MiXCR for clone calling, and kept in-frame beta chains. Each CDR3 protein appears once, grouped with its most common genes and DNA. For this entry, the V and J calls and clone size follow TCRdb and not the study's own pipeline. The sample includes approximately 730,000 distinct CDR3 sequences, with about 53% observed a single time. The biggest ten clones account for around 41% of the sample.

The donors were some 39 Caucasian individuals from Russia, aged 6 to 90 years, who were systemically healthy. Each donor gave ten milliliters of peripheral blood, collected into EDTA-treated Vacutainer tubes. Ficoll-Paque density-gradient centrifugation was used to isolate PBMCs, with at least 7 million per sample. Trizol reagent was used to extract total RNA from PBMCs, with at least 6 micrograms per sample. Naive CD45RAhigh/CD27high T cell percentages were measured by flow cytometry on a PBMC aliquot from every donor. What the work shows at the level of the full study, not this receptor alone: Observed TCR beta diversity correlated strongly with the percentage of naive T cells measured by flow cytometry. Bulk unsorted PBMC profiling prevented conclusive comparison of naive and antigen-experienced compartments. Compared with the aged group, more naive CD4+ T cells, fewer expanded clones and increased TCR diversity were shown by the long-lived group, suggesting age selection. Donor CMV infection status was unknown, potentially confounding age-related changes in expanded clonotypes. Observed TCR beta diversity per million T cells fell roughly linearly with age, and a significant reduction was already apparent by age roughly 40. Estimates of total diversity from one million sequenced T cells were regarded as lower bounds and underestimates.

The chain links TRBV20-1 with TRBJ2-5, with 11 central nucleotides matching TRBD2. The specimen sequenced was blood. This clonotype was obtained from an elderly man in good health. At the DNA level, the sequence is TGCAGTGCTAGAGATCGACTAGCGGGGCAAGAGACCCAGTACTTC. Translated, it reads CSARDRLAGQETQYF.